This TCR beta chain was captured in a study of blood T cell repertoires in COVID-19. As for the study in general: Samples came from the United States, Italy and Spain, spanning acute and convalescent COVID-19. PBMCs, B-cell-depleted T cells, or T cells provided the cDNA or gDNA that made up the material.

The CDR3 is 16 residues long. Trimming took 8 bases from V and 8 from J, leaving 22 bases between them. Per germline, CDR1 LNHDA and CDR2 SQIVND (reference sequence). In the study's own analysis: Amplification with reference gene primers provided the estimates of nucleated cell counts. Sequenced by immunoSEQ multiplex PCR; TCRdb stores in-frame clones only, minus some. The DNA gave D and trimming, while V, J and clone size come from that table. The sample carries 250,000 to 300,000 clones, approximately 85% recorded once. This clone was seen a handful of times. The clonotype comes from a woman between 70 and 85 years old with acute or convalescent COVID-19. Material for sequencing was peripheral blood. The V call is TRBV19, the J call TRBJ1-6; tentatively, D is TRBD1 (6 bases). The CDR3 sequence is CASQGGLDRRYSPLHF. CDR3 coding DNA: TGTGCCAGTCAGGGCGGACTCGACAGGCGCTATTCACCCCTCCACTTT.